A single TCR beta chain is shown here with its context. The read is 3 residues too short to cover the CDR3 end, so that end is filled in from the germline J gene. The data are from a study of T cells in women clearing cervical HPV infection. V was shortened by 6 bases and J by 1 base, with 9 bases between the two germline ends. In germline, CDR1 is SNHLY, CDR2 FYNNEI. The CDR3 sequence is 14 residues long. Clones were read by immunoSEQ multiplex PCR, and TCRdb kept only the in-frame ones, dropping some. The listing contains 23,000 or so clones. Sequencing used blood buffy coat. This chain joins TRBV2 and TRBJ1-4; D uncertain. This clonotype originated in a woman between 18 and 70 years old with a cervical HPV16 infection that either progressed to CIN3+ or cleared (not recorded which). CDR3 in amino acids: CASRRAVTNEKLFF. The CDR3 DNA, read in part, is TGTGCCAGCAGGCGGGCAGTAACTAATGAAAAA.